What follows describes a single TCR beta chain. This entry comes from a study of T cell changes during pregnancy in multiple sclerosis. Trimming at V came to 7 bases and at J to 0 bases, leaving 5 bases not matched to a gene. CDR1 is GTSNPN, CDR2 SVGIG, per germline (reference sequence). This CDR3 has 15 amino acids. Data came from immunoSEQ multiplex PCR; TCRdb stores just in-frame clones and leaves some out. The data contain about 93,000 clones, almost 95% of them seen just once; the ten biggest clones take up just over 2%. The input for sequencing was peripheral blood, taken after pregnancy. The clonotype was recovered from a female donor with multiple sclerosis, enrolled in a pregnancy study. The V call is TRBV30, the J call TRBJ2-1, with TRBD2 matching 11 bases. This chain's CDR3 is CASTSGMSSYNEQFF. For the CDR3, the DNA is TGTGCCTCGACTAGCGGGATGAGCTCCTACAATGAGCAGTTCTTC.